This T cell receptor (beta chain) was obtained from a study of radiation and T cells in renal cell carcinoma. Germline V gene data show CDR1 as SNHLY and CDR2 as FYNNEI. Trimming took off 6 bases at V and 4 bases at J, with 12 bases between the two ends. The CDR3 runs 14 residues. Noted time point: blood 4 weeks post-SBRT, at nephrectomy. Treatment: 15 Gy SBRT to primary tumor, nephrectomy 4 weeks later. The table came from immunoSEQ multiplex PCR; TCRdb's copy has only in-frame clones and leaves some out. The sample lists some 150,000 clones, approximately 86% seen once, with 15% to 20% in the top ten.

The sequencing here drew on blood, taken from a patient whose treatment included radiotherapy and nephrectomy. V gene TRBV2 combines with J gene TRBJ2-2; D may be TRBD1 (6 bases). This TCR was sampled from a woman between 45 and 60 years old with renal cell carcinoma. CDR3 region: CASRADRFTGELFF. The DNA for the CDR3 is TGTGCCAGCAGGGCGGACAGATTCACCGGGGAGCTGTTTTTT.